This T cell receptor beta chain was documented in a study of blood T cell repertoires in COVID-19. Study-wide context: Acute-phase and convalescent COVID-19 samples originated in the United States, Italy and Spain. The analysed material was cDNA or gDNA that came from T cells, B-cell-depleted T cells, or PBMCs.

Original processing notes: By means of reference gene primer amplification, nucleated cell counts were estimated. Assay: immunoSEQ multiplex PCR; the TCRdb copy retains only in-frame clones and omits some. Clonal size and the V and J genes are those of that table, whereas D and trimming came from the DNA. The sample gives about 420,000 clones, 70% to 90% of which show up once; 0.8% to 1% is in the top ten. It was during active infection that Seattle patients were enrolled and then longitudinally followed. Germline CDR1 reads SNHLY; CDR2 reads FYNNEI. This CDR3 has 14 amino acids. The V and J ends lost 6 bases and 2 bases respectively, with 12 bases between them.

The receptor was isolated from a young man with COVID-19, enrolled during active disease. Specimen: peripheral blood. The rearrangement links TRBV2 to TRBJ2-3, with D uncertain. The CDR3 reads CASSVTENTDTQYF. The CDR3 DNA is TGTGCCAGCAGCGTGACTGAAAACACAGATACGCAGTATTTT.